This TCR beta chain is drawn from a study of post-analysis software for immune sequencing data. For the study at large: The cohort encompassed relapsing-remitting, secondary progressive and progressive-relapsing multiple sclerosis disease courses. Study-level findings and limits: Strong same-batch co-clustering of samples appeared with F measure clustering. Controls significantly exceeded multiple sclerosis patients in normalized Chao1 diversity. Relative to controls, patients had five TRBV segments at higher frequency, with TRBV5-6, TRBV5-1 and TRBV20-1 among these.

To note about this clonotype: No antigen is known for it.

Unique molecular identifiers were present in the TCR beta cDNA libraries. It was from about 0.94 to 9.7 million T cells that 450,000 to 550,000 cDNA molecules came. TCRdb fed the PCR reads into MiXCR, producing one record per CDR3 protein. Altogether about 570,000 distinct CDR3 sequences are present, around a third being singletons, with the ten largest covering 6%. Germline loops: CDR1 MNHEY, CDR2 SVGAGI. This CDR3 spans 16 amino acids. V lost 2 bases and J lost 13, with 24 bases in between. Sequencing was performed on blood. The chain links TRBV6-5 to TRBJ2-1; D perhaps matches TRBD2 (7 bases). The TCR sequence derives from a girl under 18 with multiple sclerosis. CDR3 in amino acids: CASSYGPGGFQETQFF. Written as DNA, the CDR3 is TGTGCCAGCAGTTACGGACCGGGGGGCTTTCAAGAGACCCAGTTCTTC.